The 17 T cell receptor beta chains in this list originate from one sample, sequenced in a study of blood T cell repertoires in COVID-19. TCRdb keeps only in-frame clones here, not all; method: immunoSEQ multiplex PCR. The sample contains around 340,000 clones, over 70% of which appear only once. Sequenced material: peripheral blood. The origin of the receptors is a man aged 30 to 45 with active or convalescent COVID-19.

J is TRBJ2-3 and V is TRBV7-3, with D possibly matching TRBD2 (7 bases). CDR1 is SGHTA and CDR2 is FQGTGA in the germline V gene. V lost 2 bases and J lost 9, with 18 bases in between. The CDR3 is 15 amino acids. CDR3 amino acids: CASSLGSRGGDTQYF. In nucleotides, the CDR3 is TGTGCCAGCAGCTTAGGGTCGAGAGGGGGGGACACGCAGTATTTT.

The genes are TRBV20-1 and TRBJ2-2; D is possibly TRBD1 (6 bases). With 6 bases removed from V and 6 bases from J, the gap between germline ends came to 11 bases. Germline CDR1 DFQATT, CDR2 SNEGSKA (reference sequence). This CDR3 is 12 amino acids long. The CDR3 DNA sequence: TGCAGTGCGAGTCACAGGGCCGGGGAGCTGTTTTTT. As protein: CSASHRAGELFF.

In this sample, this clone turned up once. This chain connects TRBV6-5 to TRBJ1-5; D is possibly TRBD1 (5 bases). The germline CDR1 and CDR2 sequences are MNHEY and SVGAGI. V lost 4 bases to trimming and J lost 2 bases, with 15 bases between them. CDR3 length equals 16 residues. In nucleotides, the CDR3 is TGTGCCAGCAGTTTGGGGCTTGGGGTGGGCAATCAGCCCCAGCATTTT. Translating it yields CASSLGLGVGNQPQHF.

This clone was recorded only once. The chain's CDR3 is CASSFGPTADTEAFF. The CDR3 DNA is TGTGCCAGCAGCTTTGGACCGACGGCGGACACTGAAGCTTTCTTT. The rearrangement joins TRBV12-1 to TRBJ1-1. TRBV12-1 is recorded as a pseudogene. This CDR3 is built from 15 residues.

V usage is TRBV3-1 (or the pseudogene TRBV3-2) and J usage is TRBJ2-7; the D gene is possibly TRBD2 (6 bases). The CDR3 length is 16 residues. The V and J ends lost 0 bases and 2 bases respectively, with 14 bases between them. The germline V gene has CDR1 LGHDT and CDR2 YNNKEL (reference sequence). The CDR3 loop reads CASSQDWDLLAYEQYF. The CDR3 region has the DNA TGTGCCAGCAGCCAAGATTGGGACTTGCTAGCCTACGAGCAGTACTTC.

The V call is TRBV28, the J call TRBJ1-4, with D tentatively TRBD1 (6 bases). Trimming stripped 8 bases from V and 6 bases from J, with 13 bases between. The CDR3 is 13 residues long. CDR1 MDHEN and CDR2 SYDVKM come from the germline V gene. The CDR3 coding sequence is TGTGCCAGCGGTCGGGGGGGCTATGAAAAACTGTTTTTT. Protein: CASGRGGYEKLFF.

The chain has TRBV5-1 and TRBJ1-4, with a possible D match to TRBD1 (5 bases). The CDR3 extends over 16 amino acids. The V gene lost 0 bases and the J gene lost 5 bases, with 14 bases spanning the gap. Germline V lookup: CDR1 SGHRS, CDR2 YFSETQ. CDR3 DNA sequence: TGCGCCAGCAGCTTGGGGGGCTCGGGTTCCAATGAAAAACTGTTTTTT. This encodes CASSLGGSGSNEKLFF.

In regard to this clone: Other DNA sequences of this sample code for an identical CDR3. The V gene is TRBV7-2, the J gene TRBJ2-7, with a possible D match to TRBD1 (5 bases). CDR3 length: 15 residues. Germline V gene sequence: CDR1 SGHTA, CDR2 FQGNSA. V shed 0 bases and J shed 0 bases, with 9 bases lying between them. The CDR3 protein is CASSLAGASSYEQYF. As DNA, the CDR3 is TGTGCCAGCAGCTTAGCAGGGGCGAGCTCCTACGAGCAGTACTTC.

V is TRBV4-3 and J is TRBJ2-7; a weak D match, TRBD2 (6 bases). Germline loops: CDR1 LGHNA, CDR2 YSLEER. V shed 5 bases and J shed 3 bases, with 14 bases lying between them. The CDR3 sequence is 14 residues long. The CDR3 sequence is CASSTRPGGYEQYF. CDR3 nucleotides: TGCGCCAGCAGCACCCGTCCCGGGGGCTACGAGCAGTACTTC.

The V call is TRBV19, the J call TRBJ1-5; no definite D call. The CDR3 contains 14 residues. Trimming removed 1 base from V and 5 bases from J, with 9 bases in between. The V gene's germline CDR1 is LNHDA and CDR2 SQIVND (reference sequence). CDR3 DNA sequence: TGTGCCAGTAGTATAGCATTCTCGGATCAGCCCCAGCATTTT. It is translated as CASSIAFSDQPQHF.

The gene calls are TRBV30 and TRBJ2-5; 10 bases are shared with TRBD2. J gave up 4 bases and V 5 bases, and 7 bases lay outside the gene matches. Germline V CDR1 and CDR2: GTSNPN, SVGIG (reference sequence). The CDR3 is 14 amino acids. For the CDR3, the DNA is TGTGCCTGGGTTCGGAGCGGGAGGGGAGAGACCCAGTACTTC. This codes for CAWVRSGRGETQYF.

The rearrangement joins TRBV2 to TRBJ1-2; TRBD1 matches at 12 bases. Germline assignment: CDR1 SNHLY and CDR2 FYNNEI. The CDR3 loop spans 15 amino acids. With 7 bases clipped from V and 8 bases from J, the junction kept 11 bases outside the gene matches. CDR3 DNA sequence: TGTGCCAGCACGGGACAGGGGGCGTATTTATTCGGCTACACCTTC. As protein: CASTGQGAYLFGYTF.

This chain links TRBV30 with TRBJ1-2, with D uncertain. Germline-derived CDR1 and CDR2 are GTSNPN and SVGIG (reference sequence). Trimming left V 5 bases short and J 6 bases short, with 10 bases between. The CDR3 sequence is 11 residues long. The CDR3 bases are TGTGCCTGGGCGGGCGGGAATGGCTACACCTTC. This encodes CAWAGGNGYTF.

The chain joins TRBV5-1 to TRBJ1-2, with 8 nucleotides matching TRBD1. The CDR3 covers 15 residues. J lost 6 bases, V lost 3 bases, and 10 bases had no gene match. The germline V gene has CDR1 SGHRS and CDR2 YFSETQ. The CDR3 reads CASSSLPDRVDGYTF. The CDR3 DNA reads TGCGCCAGCAGCTCCCTCCCGGACAGGGTAGATGGCTACACCTTC.

V usage is TRBV4-2 and J usage is TRBJ2-1; 7 bases map to TRBD2. V dropped 3 bases and J dropped 4; count of bases not matched to a gene: 6. The CDR3 has 15 amino acids. The germline gives CDR1 LGHNA, CDR2 YNFKEQ. The CDR3 bases are TGTGCCAGCAGCCAGGAGCGGGGCGGTTACAATGAGCAGTTCTTC. Its protein product is CASSQERGGYNEQFF.

This chain connects TRBV5-6 to TRBJ2-5, with 9 bases identical to TRBD1. CDR1 is SGHDT and CDR2 is YYEEEE in the germline V gene. The V segment lost 1 base and the J segment 10 bases; nucleotides outside the gene matches: 8. The CDR3 loop spans 14 amino acids. This chain's CDR3 is CASSLRQGELSQYF. CDR3 nucleotide sequence: TGTGCCAGCAGCTTGCGACAGGGGGAGTTGAGCCAGTACTTC.

The sample holds many counts of this clone. The chain is built from TRBV30 and TRBJ1-2; D gene unclear. Between the trimmed V and J ends, which lost 3 bases and 8 bases, there was a span of 22 bases. CDR1 is GTSNPN, CDR2 SVGIG, per germline (reference sequence). The CDR3 is 15 residues long. The CDR3 region is CAWREGRRPRYGYTF. CDR3 sequence (DNA): TGTGCCTGGAGAGAGGGAAGGAGACCCCGGTACGGCTACACCTTC.